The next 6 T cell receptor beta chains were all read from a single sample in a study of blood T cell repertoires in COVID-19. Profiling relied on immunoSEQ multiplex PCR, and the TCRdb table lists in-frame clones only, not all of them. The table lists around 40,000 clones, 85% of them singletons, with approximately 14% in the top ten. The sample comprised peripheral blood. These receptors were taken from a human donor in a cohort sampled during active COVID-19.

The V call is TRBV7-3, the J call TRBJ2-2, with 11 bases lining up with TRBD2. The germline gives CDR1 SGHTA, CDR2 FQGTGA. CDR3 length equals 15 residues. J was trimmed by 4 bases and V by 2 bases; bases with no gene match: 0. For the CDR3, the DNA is TGTGCCAGCAGCTTAGGACTAGCGGGCACCGGGGAGCTGTTTTTT. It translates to CASSLGLAGTGELFF.

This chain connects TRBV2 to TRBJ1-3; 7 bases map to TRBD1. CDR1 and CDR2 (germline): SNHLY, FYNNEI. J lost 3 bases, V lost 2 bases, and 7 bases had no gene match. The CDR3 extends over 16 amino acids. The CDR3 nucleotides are TGTGCCAGCAGTGAACGTTCAGGGGGACATGGAAACACCATATATTTT. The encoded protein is CASSERSGGHGNTIYF.

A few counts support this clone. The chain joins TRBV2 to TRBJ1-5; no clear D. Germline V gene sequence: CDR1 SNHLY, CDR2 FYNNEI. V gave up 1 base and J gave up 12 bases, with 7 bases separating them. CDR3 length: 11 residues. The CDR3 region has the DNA TGTGCCAGCAGTGAAGGGCCCGACCAGCATTTT. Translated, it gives CASSEGPDQHF. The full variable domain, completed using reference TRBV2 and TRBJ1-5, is EPEVTQTPSHQVTQMGQEVILRCVPISNHLYFYWYRQILGQKVEFLVSFYNNEISEKSEIFDDQFSVERPDGSNFTLKIRSTKLEDSAMYFCASSEGPDQHFGDGTRLSIL.

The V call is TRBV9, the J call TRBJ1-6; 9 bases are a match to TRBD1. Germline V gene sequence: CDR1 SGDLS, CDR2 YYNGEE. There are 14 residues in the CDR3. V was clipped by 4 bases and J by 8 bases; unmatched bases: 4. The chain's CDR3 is CASSRDREDSPLHF. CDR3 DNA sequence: TGTGCCAGCAGCAGGGACAGGGAGGATTCACCCCTCCACTTT.

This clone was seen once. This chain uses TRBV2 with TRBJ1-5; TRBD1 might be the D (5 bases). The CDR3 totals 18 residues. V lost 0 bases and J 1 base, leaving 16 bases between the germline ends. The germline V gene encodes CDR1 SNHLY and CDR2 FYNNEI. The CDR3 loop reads CASSEAGGRERSNQPQHF. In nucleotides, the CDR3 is TGTGCCAGCAGTGAAGCGGGGGGTAGGGAGAGGAGCAATCAGCCCCAGCATTTT.

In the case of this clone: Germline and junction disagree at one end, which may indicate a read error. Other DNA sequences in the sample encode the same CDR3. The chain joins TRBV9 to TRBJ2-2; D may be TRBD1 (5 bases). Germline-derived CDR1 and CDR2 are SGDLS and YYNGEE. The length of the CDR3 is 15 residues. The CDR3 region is CASSVASQGGGELFF. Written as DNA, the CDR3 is TGTGCTAGCAGCGTAGCTTCCCAGGGCGGCGGGGAGCTGTTTTTT.